This T cell receptor (beta chain) was recovered during a study of cytomegalovirus exposure and HLA in healthy donors. The ends were cut back, 0 bases at V and 2 bases at J, with 6 bases in the middle. Germline V gene data show CDR1 as SGHRS and CDR2 as YFSETQ. The CDR3 has 14 amino acids. Use of 60 Vbeta and 13 Jbeta primers characterized the PCR. Clones were sequenced by immunoSEQ multiplex PCR, and TCRdb holds only the in-frame ones, with some missing. The table includes around 190,000 clones, about 80% detected once. General study points: Available immune exposure information was restricted to CMV serostatus only.

In its sample, this clone was seen once. Antigen unknown. The receptor's source is a woman in her forties in good health and CMV-seronegative. The J gene is TRBJ1-3, the V gene TRBV5-1; D is unclear. The sequenced material came from PBMCs. Here the CDR3 DNA reads TGCGCCAGCAGCTTGGACAGTACTGGAAACACCATATATTTT. Amino acid sequence: CASSLDSTGNTIYF.